The next 13 T cell receptor beta chains were all read from a single sample in a study of blood T cell repertoires in COVID-19. Assay: immunoSEQ multiplex PCR; the TCRdb copy retains only in-frame clones and omits some. The sample yields 200,000 to 250,000 clones, approximately 85% seen once. Specimen: peripheral blood. These receptors all come from a man aged 35 to 55 with acute or convalescent COVID-19.

The chain couples TRBV18 to TRBJ2-6; the D is unclear. Germline loops: CDR1 KGHSH, CDR2 LQKENI. The CDR3 consists of 16 residues. Trimming took off 3 bases at V and 0 bases at J, with 9 bases between the two ends. CDR3 protein: CASSPLTFSGANVLTF. The CDR3 DNA reads TGTGCCAGCTCACCGCTGACTTTCTCTGGGGCCAACGTCCTGACTTTC.

This chain uses TRBV7-9 with TRBJ1-4, with a weak D call TRBD1 (5 bases). The V end was cut by 7 bases, the J end by 5 bases, with 14 bases between. CDR3 size: 14 residues. Germline V gene data show CDR1 as SEHNR and CDR2 as FQNEAQ (reference sequence). This CDR3 reads CASTSTDSNEKLFF. In DNA, the CDR3 is TGTGCCAGCACCTCGACAGACTCCAATGAAAAACTGTTTTTT.

CDR3 sequence reads: CASSLRLAGGKETQYF. In DNA form, the CDR3 reads TGTGCCAGCAGCTTACGACTAGCGGGGGGGAAAGAGACCCAGTACTTC. The rearrangement uses TRBV7-2 and TRBJ2-5, with 14 bases matching TRBD2. This CDR3 has 16 residues. V shed 2 bases and J 3 bases; nucleotides not matched to a gene: 2. Germline V gene lookup returns CDR1 SGHTA and CDR2 FQGNSA. The entire variable domain, with the rest obtained from reference TRBV7-2 and TRBJ2-5, is as follows: GAGVSQSPSNKVTEKGKDVELRCDPISGHTALYWYRQSLGQGLEFLIYFQGNSAPDKSGLPSDRFSAERTGGSVSTLTIQRTQQEDSAVYLCASSLRLAGGKETQYFGPGTRLLVL.

As for this clone: Other DNA sequences in this specimen translate into the identical CDR3. V and J are TRBV9 and TRBJ2-3; possibly TRBD2 for D (6 bases). Germline V gene sequence: CDR1 SGDLS, CDR2 YYNGEE. CDR3 length equals 15 residues. V was pared by 0 bases and J by 2 bases, with 10 bases between. The CDR3 bases are TGTGCCAGCAGCGTAGGGGGGGTCTACACAGATACGCAGTATTTT. Translating it yields CASSVGGVYTDTQYF.

The chain is built from TRBV19 and TRBJ2-5; D possibly uses TRBD1 or TRBD2 (5 bases each). The V and J ends lost 5 bases and 0 bases respectively, with 10 bases between them. The CDR3 totals 14 residues. Germline V gene sequence: CDR1 LNHDA, CDR2 SQIVND (reference sequence). CDR3 DNA sequence: TGTGCCAGTAGTCTAGCAGGGAACCAAGAGACCCAGTACTTC. This encodes CASSLAGNQETQYF.

V and J are TRBV4-2 and TRBJ2-1; 9 positions match TRBD2. Germline assignment: CDR1 LGHNA and CDR2 YNFKEQ. V lost 2 bases, J lost 5 bases, and 10 bases stayed unmatched. The CDR3 spans 17 residues. The CDR3 spells CASSQTIAGATNNEQFF. The CDR3, as DNA: TGTGCCAGCAGCCAAACTATAGCGGGGGCTACTAACAATGAGCAGTTCTTC.

The chain recombines TRBV29-1 with TRBJ1-1, with TRBD1 identical over 7 bases. The CDR3 is 11 amino acids. J was trimmed by 4 bases and V by 7 bases; bases with no gene match: 3. Germline V gene data show CDR1 as SQVTM and CDR2 as ANQGSEA. The CDR3 coding sequence is TGCAGCGGTAACAGGGGCACTGAAGCTTTCTTT. Translation gives CSGNRGTEAFF. The full variable domain, with the rest looked up from reference TRBV29-1 and TRBJ1-1, is SAVISQKPSRDICQRGTSLTIQCQVDSQVTMMFWYRQQPGQSLTLIATANQGSEATYESGFVIDKFPISRPNLTFSTLTVSNMSPEDSSIYLCSGNRGTEAFFGQGTRLTVV.

The chain is built from TRBV27 and TRBJ2-1, with no clear D. The V and J ends lost 0 bases and 9 bases respectively, with 12 bases between them. CDR1 and CDR2 (germline): MNHEY, SMNVEV (reference sequence). The CDR3 runs to 14 residues. The CDR3 nucleotides are TGTGCCAGCAGTTTATCGTCGGGTAGCCTTGAGCAGTTCTTC. It codes for CASSLSSGSLEQFF.

The chain joins TRBV23-1 to TRBJ2-5; weak D call: TRBD1 (7 bases). TRBV23-1 is noted as an ORF with a role that remains uncertain. The ends were cut back, 0 bases at V and 4 bases at J, with 15 bases in the middle. The CDR3 is 16 residues long. The CDR3 sequence: CASSQSKQGRGETQYF. CDR3 DNA: TGCGCCAGCAGTCAATCGAAACAGGGGCGGGGAGAGACCCAGTACTTC.

This rearrangement joins TRBV29-1 to TRBJ1-1; D not resolved. The V end was cut by 4 bases, the J end by 3 bases, with 9 bases between. Germline CDR1 SQVTM, CDR2 ANQGSEA. The CDR3 is 12 residues long. The CDR3 DNA is TGCAGCGTTGGTAACGGGGACACTGAAGCTTTCTTT. Its translation: CSVGNGDTEAFF.

V and J are TRBV6-2 or TRBV6-3 and TRBJ1-2; TRBD1 aligns across 7 bases. The ends lost 5 bases at V and 7 bases at J; junction bases unmatched: 10. Germline V gene lookup returns CDR1 MNHEY and CDR2 SVGEGT. The CDR3 sequence is 14 residues long. The CDR3 sequence is CASSPGTDYLGYTF. For the CDR3, the DNA is TGTGCCAGCAGTCCCGGGACAGACTACCTTGGCTACACCTTC.

J is TRBJ2-1 and V is TRBV24-1, with 7 bases aligning to TRBD1. Losses at the gene ends were 5 bases for V and 6 bases for J; bases not matched to a gene: 6. Germline V lookup: CDR1 KGHDR, CDR2 SFDVKD. The CDR3 covers 14 residues. The chain's CDR3 is CATSGGGRVNEQFF. In DNA form, the CDR3 reads TGTGCCACCAGTGGAGGGGGCCGTGTCAATGAGCAGTTCTTC.

The chain uses TRBV5-6 and TRBJ1-2; D not resolved. The germline CDR1 and CDR2 sequences are SGHDT and YYEEEE. The ends were cut back, 4 bases at V and 2 bases at J, with 15 bases in the middle. The CDR3 totals 15 residues. The CDR3 bases are TGTGCCAGCAGCCACCCTTTGTCGGGGAACTATGGCTACACCTTC. It encodes CASSHPLSGNYGYTF.